Listed below are T cell receptor beta chains from one sample, sequenced in a study of blood T cell repertoires in COVID-19. Only in-frame clones appear in the TCRdb table, and some are missing; sequencing was by immunoSEQ multiplex PCR. The sample carries around 260,000 clones, around 87% recorded once. Sequencing used peripheral blood. The origin of the receptors is a woman aged 50 to 60 with acute or convalescent COVID-19. Both conserved end residues are part of each CDR3. A D gene is named only where the DNA matches it firmly.

cdr3_length,j_call,v_call,d_call,cdr3_aa,cdr3_nt
16,TRBJ2-3,TRBV9,-,CASSVGWRATTDTQYF,TGTGCCAGCAGCGTAGGGTGGAGAGCGACCACAGATACGCAGTATTTT
13,TRBJ1-2,TRBV3-1/TRBV3-2,-,CASSQLGGYGYTF,TGTGCCAGCAGCCAACTGGGGGGCTATGGCTACACCTTC
15,TRBJ2-1,TRBV28,-,CASSSGSRSYNEQFF,TGTGCCAGCAGTTCGGGGAGCAGGTCCTACAATGAGCAGTTCTTC
12,TRBJ1-4,TRBV30,-,CAWTGNNEKLFF,TGTGCCTGGACAGGAAATAATGAAAAACTGTTTTTT
14,TRBJ2-3,TRBV4-1,TRBD2,CASSRSAGPDTQYF,TGCGCCAGCAGCCGGTCAGCGGGACCAGATACGCAGTATTTT
15,TRBJ1-1,TRBV15,-,CATSRDKGANTEAFF,TGTGCCACCAGCAGAGATAAAGGGGCGAACACTGAAGCTTTCTTT
12,TRBJ1-1,TRBV6-5,-,CASTGYDTEAFF,TGTGCCAGCACAGGGTATGACACTGAAGCTTTCTTT
12,TRBJ2-7,TRBV12-3/TRBV12-4,-,CASSLRTDEQYF,TGTGCCAGCAGTTTAAGGACAGACGAGCAGTACTTC
16,TRBJ1-5,TRBV14,-,CASSPYKKYSNQPQHF,TGTGCCAGCAGCCCGTACAAGAAATATAGCAATCAGCCCCAGCATTTT
15,TRBJ2-3,TRBV7-9,TRBD2,CASSFGLAGTDTQYF,TGTGCCAGCAGCTTTGGACTAGCGGGTACAGATACGCAGTATTTT
15,TRBJ1-1,TRBV6-4,TRBD1,CASSETGQGTTEAFF,TGTGCCAGCAGTGAGACGGGACAGGGGACCACTGAAGCTTTCTTT
14,TRBJ2-1,TRBV9,TRBD2,CASSLGEGRVEQFF,TGTGCCAGCAGCCTAGGGGAGGGCCGGGTTGAGCAGTTCTTC
14,TRBJ1-5,TRBV28,TRBD1,CASRRQGGNQPQHF,TGTGCCAGCAGAAGACAGGGGGGCAATCAGCCCCAGCATTTT
15,TRBJ2-5,TRBV2,-,CASSAPPGVGETQYF,TGTGCCAGCAGTGCCCCCCCCGGGGTCGGGGAGACCCAGTACTTC